Listed below are T cell receptor beta chains from one sample, sequenced in a study of vaccination effects on CD4 cells after COVID-19. Generated by immunoSEQ multiplex PCR, the TCRdb table keeps only in-frame clones and is missing some. The sample has around 30,000 clones, roughly 63% seen once. Which antigens these TCRs recognize remains unknown. The source was CD4+ T cells from PBMCs cultured with HCoV-229E spike peptides, collected before COVID-19 vaccination. These receptors were taken from a human donor who received a COVID-19 vaccine. Each CDR3 is given with its conserved first and last residue. The D gene is left open where the match is weak. Where a row states a size, it is once, few, many or the class of an expanded clone; other rows omit it.

CDR3aa: CASSVVGRVNTEAFF
CDR3nt: TGTGCCAGCAGCGTAGTTGGCAGGGTGAACACTGAAGCTTTCTTT
j_gene: TRBJ1-1
v_gene: TRBV9
d_gene: -
abundance: -

CDR3aa: CASSLISVGSPLHF
CDR3nt: TGCGCCAGCAGCTTGATATCAGTAGGTTCACCCCTCCACTTT
j_gene: TRBJ1-6
v_gene: TRBV5-1
d_gene: -
abundance: once

CDR3aa: CASSEGRTDNSPLHF
CDR3nt: TGTGCCAGCAGTGAAGGCAGGACCGATAATTCACCCCTCCACTTT
j_gene: TRBJ1-6
v_gene: TRBV2
d_gene: -
abundance: few

CDR3aa: CASSLFQAEAFF
CDR3nt: TGTGCCAGCAGTTTATTCCAGGCTGAAGCTTTCTTT
j_gene: TRBJ1-1
v_gene: TRBV28
d_gene: -
abundance: -

CDR3aa: CASSLGKTGPTGELFF
CDR3nt: TGTGCCAGCAGCTTAGGGAAGACGGGACCAACCGGGGAGCTGTTTTTT
j_gene: TRBJ2-2
v_gene: TRBV11-2
d_gene: -
abundance: -

CDR3aa: CASKTLAGVNEQFF
CDR3nt: TGTGCCAGCAAGACACTAGCGGGAGTGAATGAGCAGTTCTTC
j_gene: TRBJ2-1
v_gene: TRBV6-5
d_gene: TRBD2
abundance: -

CDR3aa: CASSFTDDQPQHF
CDR3nt: TGTGCCAGCAGTTTTACTGACGATCAGCCCCAGCATTTT
j_gene: TRBJ1-5
v_gene: TRBV12-3/TRBV12-4
d_gene: -
abundance: once

CDR3aa: CAWRPYNNNEQFF
CDR3nt: TGTGCCTGGAGACCCTACAATAACAATGAGCAGTTCTTC
j_gene: TRBJ2-1
v_gene: TRBV30
d_gene: -
abundance: -

CDR3aa: CAWSRSKGLGNQPQHF
CDR3nt: TGTGCCTGGAGCCGCTCGAAGGGGTTGGGCAATCAGCCCCAGCATTTT
j_gene: TRBJ1-5
v_gene: TRBV30
d_gene: -
abundance: -

CDR3aa: CASSSLGVRYEQYF
CDR3nt: TGTGCCAGCAGTTCCCTGGGGGTAAGGTACGAGCAGTACTTC
j_gene: TRBJ2-7
v_gene: TRBV27
d_gene: -
abundance: -

CDR3aa: CASSEGAGDWSPLHF
CDR3nt: TGTGCCAGCAGTGAAGGAGCAGGGGACTGGTCACCCCTCCACTTT
j_gene: TRBJ1-6
v_gene: TRBV6-1
d_gene: -
abundance: -

CDR3aa: CASSYRGPMNTEAFF
CDR3nt: TGTGCCAGCAGTTACAGGGGTCCCATGAACACTGAAGCTTTCTTT
j_gene: TRBJ1-1
v_gene: TRBV6-2/TRBV6-3
d_gene: -
abundance: -

CDR3aa: CASSYIAGRQETQYF
CDR3nt: TGTGCCAGCAGCTACATAGCGGGGAGACAAGAGACCCAGTACTTC
j_gene: TRBJ2-5
v_gene: TRBV11-2
d_gene: TRBD2
abundance: -

CDR3aa: CASSLSLGYGYTF
CDR3nt: TGTGCCAGCAGTTTATCGTTAGGCTATGGCTACACCTTC
j_gene: TRBJ1-2
v_gene: TRBV28
d_gene: -
abundance: -

CDR3aa: CASSEKGGDQPQHF
CDR3nt: TGTGCCAGCAGTGAAAAAGGGGGTGACCAGCCCCAGCATTTT
j_gene: TRBJ1-5
v_gene: TRBV6-1
d_gene: -
abundance: -